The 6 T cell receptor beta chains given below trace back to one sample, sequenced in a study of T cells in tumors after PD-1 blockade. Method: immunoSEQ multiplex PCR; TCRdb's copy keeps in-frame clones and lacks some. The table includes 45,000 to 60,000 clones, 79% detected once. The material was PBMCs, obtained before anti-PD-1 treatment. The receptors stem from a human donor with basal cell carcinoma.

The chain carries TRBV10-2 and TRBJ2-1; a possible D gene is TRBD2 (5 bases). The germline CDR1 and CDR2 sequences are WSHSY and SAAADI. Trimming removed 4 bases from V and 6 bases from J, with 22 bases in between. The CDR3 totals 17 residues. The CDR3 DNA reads TGCGCCAGCAGTGCACTGCCGGGATCCCTAGGTAGCAATGAGCAGTTCTTC. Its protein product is CASSALPGSLGSNEQFF.

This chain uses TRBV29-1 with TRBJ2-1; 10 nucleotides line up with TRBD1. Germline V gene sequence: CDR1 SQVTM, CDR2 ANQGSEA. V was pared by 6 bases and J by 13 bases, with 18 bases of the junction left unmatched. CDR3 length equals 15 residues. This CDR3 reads CSVRFPERTGGLQFF. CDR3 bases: TGCAGCGTCCGATTCCCCGAAAGGACAGGGGGGCTCCAGTTCTTC.

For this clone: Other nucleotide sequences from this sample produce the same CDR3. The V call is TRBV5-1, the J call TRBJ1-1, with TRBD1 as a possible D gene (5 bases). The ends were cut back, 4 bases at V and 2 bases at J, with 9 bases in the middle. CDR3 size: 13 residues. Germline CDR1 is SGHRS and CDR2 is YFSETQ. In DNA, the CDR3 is TGCGCCAGCAGCCTAAGGGGTAACACTGAAGCTTTCTTT. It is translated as CASSLRGNTEAFF.

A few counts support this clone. The CDR3: CASSTGHGGSGEAFF. The CDR3 nucleotides are TGCGCCAGCAGCACGGGTCACGGGGGATCAGGGGAAGCTTTCTTT. The chain carries TRBV5-1 and TRBJ1-1, with D maybe TRBD1 (5 bases). CDR3 length: 15 residues. Deletions cut 4 bases from V and 8 bases from J, with 21 bases between. Germline loops: CDR1 SGHRS, CDR2 YFSETQ.

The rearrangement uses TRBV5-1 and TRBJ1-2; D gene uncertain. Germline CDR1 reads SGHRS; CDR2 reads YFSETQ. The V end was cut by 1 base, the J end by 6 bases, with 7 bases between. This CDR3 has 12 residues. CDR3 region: CASSLTADGYTF. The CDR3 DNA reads TGCGCCAGCAGCTTGACAGCCGATGGCTACACCTTC.

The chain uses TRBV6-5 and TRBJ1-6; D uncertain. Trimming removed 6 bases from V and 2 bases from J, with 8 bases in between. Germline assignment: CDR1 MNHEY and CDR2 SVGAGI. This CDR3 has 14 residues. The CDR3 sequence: CASSAGPYNSPLHF. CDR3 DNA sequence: TGTGCCAGCAGCGCCGGGCCCTATAATTCACCCCTCCACTTT.